The clone carrying this T cell receptor (beta chain) showed up just once. These data come from a study of blood T cell repertoires in COVID-19. Sequenced by immunoSEQ multiplex PCR; TCRdb stores in-frame clones only, minus some. The repertoire holds fewer than 85,000 clones, with about 83% as singletons. Trimming took 4 bases from V and 2 from J; bases not matched to a gene: 11. In germline, CDR1 is SEHNR, CDR2 FQNEAQ (reference sequence). The CDR3 covers 16 residues. The TCR sequence derives from a woman in her sixties or seventies with acute or convalescent COVID-19. The rearrangement joins TRBV7-9 to TRBJ2-7, with TRBD1 identical over 7 bases. The sample consisted of peripheral blood. The CDR3 DNA is TGTGCCAGCAGCTACCCAGTCGGGGACAGAACCTACGAGCAGTACTTC. Amino acid sequence: CASSYPVGDRTYEQYF.